This T cell receptor (beta chain) emerged from a study of blood T cell repertoires in COVID-19. TCRdb keeps only in-frame clones here, not all; method: immunoSEQ multiplex PCR. Among about 400,000 clones listed, approximately 88% were seen once. V lost 0 bases, J lost 7 bases, and 7 bases stayed unmatched. The CDR3 is made up of 16 amino acids. Germline V CDR1 and CDR2: LGHNA, YNFKEQ. The sample was PBMCs or T cells enriched from blood (not recorded which). This sequence originates from a woman aged 40 to 50 with acute COVID-19. V and J are TRBV4-2 and TRBJ2-1; TRBD1 matches at 9 bases. The CDR3 loop reads CASSQDPGTGLNEQFF. The CDR3 coding sequence is TGTGCCAGCAGCCAAGACCCCGGGACAGGGCTGAATGAGCAGTTCTTC.